The 31 T cell receptor beta chains below come from one sample, sequenced in a study of shared clonotypes between healthy human individuals. CD45RO-negative CD8 cells positively selected for CCR7 made up the naive population, which excluded terminally differentiated effector memory CD45RA+ cells. Measured with immunoSEQ multiplex PCR; TCRdb has only the in-frame clones, and not every one. The table shows roughly 2 million clones, with about 94% occurring only once. Sequenced sample: naive CD8+ T cells sorted from blood. The origin of the receptors is a man younger than 35 in good health.

The V and J genes are TRBV10-2 and TRBJ2-2; 11 nucleotides line up with TRBD2. Germline values: CDR1 WSHSY, CDR2 SAAADI. This CDR3 has 15 amino acids. With 7 bases clipped from V and 5 bases from J, the junction kept 6 bases outside the gene matches. The CDR3 coding sequence is TGCGCCAGCATTCTAGCGGGAGGTGGGACCGGGGAGCTGTTTTTT. The encoded protein is CASILAGGGTGELFF.

The chain recombines TRBV4-1 with TRBJ1-3, with D unresolved. The J call may be mistaken, given a closer DNA end match to TRBJ2-2. The CDR3 has 14 residues. Germline V gene sequence: CDR1 MGHRA, CDR2 YSYEKL. The DNA of the CDR3 is TGCGCCAGCAGCCACCCGGCTGACCCCCGGGAGCTGTTTTTT. It codes for CASSHPADPRELFF.

This clone was observed a single time. This chain uses TRBV6-6 with TRBJ2-1; 10 bases align to TRBD1. The germline V gene encodes CDR1 MNHNY and CDR2 SVGAGI (reference sequence). Unmatched junction bases numbered 13, after V lost 10 bases and J lost 10 bases. The CDR3 has 14 residues. The CDR3 nucleotides read TGTGCCACCGGGGCAGACAGGGGGCGCGGGGAGCAGTTCTTC. Translated, it gives CATGADRGRGEQFF.

Remarks on this clone: Within the sample, other DNA sequences also encode this same CDR3. V usage is TRBV7-6 and J usage is TRBJ2-7, with TRBD2 as a possible D gene (6 bases). V was cut by 5 bases and J by 2 bases, with 10 bases left in between. In germline, CDR1 is SGHVS, CDR2 FNYEAQ. The CDR3 loop spans 13 amino acids. The CDR3 DNA reads TGTGCCAGCAGCCGCGGGGCTACCTACGAGCAGTACTTC. As protein: CASSRGATYEQYF. The variable domain in full, with the rest retrieved from reference TRBV7-6 and TRBJ2-7, is GAGVSQSPRYKVTKRGQDVALRCDPISGHVSLYWYRQALGQGPEFLTYFNYEAQQDKSGLPNDRFSAERPEGSISTLTIQRTEQRDSAMYRCASSRGATYEQYFGPGTRLTVT.

The chain recombines TRBV27 with TRBJ1-4; D is perhaps TRBD1 (6 bases). Germline V gene data show CDR1 as MNHEY and CDR2 as SMNVEV (reference sequence). The germline V and J ends were trimmed by 2 bases and 13 bases, with 17 bases remaining between them. This CDR3 contains 14 residues. The CDR3 bases are TGTGCCAGCAGTTTAGGGGACCAGGGGAATGTACTGTTTTTT. This gives the protein CASSLGDQGNVLFF.

This sequence joins TRBV6-5 and TRBJ2-7; D perhaps matches TRBD2 (5 bases). CDR3 length: 15 amino acids. Trimming removed 0 bases at V and 5 bases at J, with 14 bases between. Looked up from germline, CDR1 is MNHEY and CDR2 is SVGAGI. The CDR3 sequence is CASSYSISGSDEQYF. Written as DNA, the CDR3 is TGTGCCAGCAGTTACTCGATTTCGGGGTCGGACGAGCAGTACTTC.

V usage is TRBV4-3 and J usage is TRBJ2-1, with D hard to call. The length of the CDR3 is 13 residues. V was trimmed by 0 bases and J by 11 bases, leaving 11 bases between them. Looked up from germline, CDR1 is LGHNA and CDR2 is YSLEER. The DNA for the CDR3 is TGCGCCAGCAGCCAAGACGGCGGCACTAAGCAGTTCTTC. The encoded protein is CASSQDGGTKQFF.

The J gene is TRBJ2-1, the V gene TRBV4-1; TRBD1 might be the D (5 bases). The CDR3 covers 16 residues. The V end lost 3 bases, the J end lost 4 bases, and 16 bases lay between the germline ends. Germline values: CDR1 MGHRA, CDR2 YSYEKL. This CDR3 reads CASSQPAEGDYNEQFF. As DNA, the CDR3 is TGCGCCAGCAGCCAGCCAGCAGAAGGGGATTACAATGAGCAGTTCTTC.

The gene calls are TRBV30 and TRBJ1-5, with D maybe TRBD1 (5 bases). V gave up 0 bases and J gave up 0 bases, with 12 bases separating them. The CDR3 is made up of 16 amino acids. Germline lookup yields CDR1 GTSNPN and CDR2 SVGIG (reference sequence). CDR3 loop: CAWSVGSGTSNQPQHF. The CDR3, as DNA: TGTGCCTGGAGTGTGGGGTCGGGGACTAGCAATCAGCCCCAGCATTTT.

The rearrangement joins TRBV7-9 to TRBJ1-1; the D is unclear. This CDR3 region has 12 residues. Trimming took 6 bases from V and 6 from J, leaving 11 bases between them. The germline V gene has CDR1 SEHNR and CDR2 FQNEAQ (reference sequence). CDR3 residues: CASSPDTPEAFF. CDR3 coding DNA: TGTGCCAGCAGTCCTGACACTCCTGAAGCTTTCTTT.

This chain connects TRBV5-6 to TRBJ1-6; D gene unclear. Trimming removed 0 bases from V and 0 bases from J, with 13 bases in between. This CDR3 region has 18 residues. Germline V gene lookup returns CDR1 SGHDT and CDR2 YYEEEE. CDR3 protein: CASSLGPGLDSYNSPLHF. The DNA of the CDR3 is TGTGCCAGCAGCTTGGGTCCGGGCCTCGACTCCTATAATTCACCCCTCCACTTT.

V gene TRBV2 combines with J gene TRBJ1-4; D is perhaps TRBD1 (5 bases). The V end lost 3 bases, the J end lost 6 bases, and 23 bases lay between the germline ends. Germline values: CDR1 SNHLY, CDR2 FYNNEI. This CDR3 region has 18 residues. The CDR3 DNA is TGTGCCAGCAGTGACAGGGATGGACCGAAGTGGGGGGATGAAAAACTGTTTTTT. This codes for CASSDRDGPKWGDEKLFF.

As for this clone: At one boundary the junction diverges from the germline segment, which might be a read error. The chain has TRBV27 and TRBJ1-4; the D is unclear. Germline V gives CDR1 MNHEY, CDR2 SMNVEV (reference sequence). This CDR3 is 13 amino acids long. CDR3 sequence reads: CACSFQTNEKLFF. CDR3 nucleotide sequence: TGTGCCTGCAGTTTCCAAACTAATGAAAAACTGTTTTTT. The whole variable domain, filled in from reference TRBV27 and TRBJ1-4, reads EAQVTQNPRYLITVTGKKLTVTCSQNMNHEYMSWYRQDPGLGLRQIYYSMNVEVTDKGDVPEGYKVSRKEKRNFPLILESPSPNQTSLYFCACSFQTNEKLFFGSGTQLSVL.

DNA of the CDR3: TGTGCCAGCAGTGAATTGGAAGGGCGGTATCAGCCCCAGCATTTT. Residues: CASSELEGRYQPQHF. The V and J genes are TRBV25-1 and TRBJ1-5; D is undetermined. The germline V gene encodes CDR1 MGHDK and CDR2 SYGVNS. V lost 1 base, J lost 5 bases, and 12 bases lay in between. CDR3 length: 15 residues.

The chain is built from TRBV10-1 and TRBJ1-2; the D is unclear. The germline V and J ends were trimmed by 0 bases and 10 bases, with 9 bases remaining between them. The germline gives CDR1 WNHNN, CDR2 SYGVQD (reference sequence). CDR3 length: 12 amino acids. CDR3: CASSESGTAYTF. The CDR3 DNA is TGCGCCAGCAGTGAGTCCGGAACAGCCTACACCTTC.

Concerning this clone itself: Other nucleotide sequences in the sample specify the same CDR3. The rearrangement joins TRBV5-6 to TRBJ2-1; possibly TRBD2 for D (6 bases). This CDR3 has 14 residues. Trimming cost V 2 bases and J 4 bases, with 10 bases left between them. Germline V CDR1 and CDR2: SGHDT, YYEEEE. CDR3 DNA sequence: TGTGCCAGCAGCTTCGGGGGTGGGTACAATGAGCAGTTCTTC. Residues: CASSFGGGYNEQFF.

Remarks on this clone: This same CDR3 is encoded by further DNA sequences in the sample. The rearrangement links TRBV28 to TRBJ2-7; no reliable D call. The CDR3 runs to 12 residues. V lost 3 bases, J lost 0 bases, and 3 bases lay in between. Germline V gene data show CDR1 as MDHEN and CDR2 as SYDVKM. CDR3: CASSLTSYEQYF. The CDR3 region has the DNA TGTGCCAGCAGTTTGACCTCCTACGAGCAGTACTTC.

This clone was observed once. J is TRBJ2-1 and V is TRBV5-8; the D gene could be TRBD1 or TRBD2 (5 bases each). V lost 4 bases to trimming and J lost 4 bases, with 24 bases between them. Germline V gene data show CDR1 as SGHTS and CDR2 as YDEGEE. This CDR3 is built from 18 residues. The CDR3: CASSPRWGLGRSYNEQFF. The CDR3 DNA follows: TGTGCCAGCAGCCCAAGATGGGGGTTGGGCAGATCATACAATGAGCAGTTCTTC.

The CDR3 here is CASSSQGNTIYF. CDR3 in DNA: TGTGCCAGCAGCTCTCAGGGAAACACCATATATTTT. The chain joins TRBV5-4 to TRBJ1-3; no clear D gene. Trimming shortened V by 3 bases and J by 4 bases, and 5 bases separated the two germline ends. The CDR3 has 12 residues. Germline V CDR1 and CDR2: SGHNT, YYREEE (reference sequence).

V gene TRBV6-5 combines with J gene TRBJ2-2; a weak D match, TRBD2 (6 bases). The germline V gene encodes CDR1 MNHEY and CDR2 SVGAGI. V lost 10 bases and J 5 bases, leaving 17 bases between the germline ends. The CDR3 totals 14 residues. Here the CDR3 DNA reads TGTGCCACCGGGTGGAGGGTTGATACCGGGGAGCTGTTTTTT. It specifies CATGWRVDTGELFF.

V and J are TRBV28 and TRBJ2-1; either TRBD1 or TRBD2 may supply D (5 bases each). The germline gives CDR1 MDHEN, CDR2 SYDVKM. V lost 2 bases to trimming and J lost 4 bases, with 15 bases between them. The CDR3 totals 16 residues. CDR3 protein: CASSLRQGRIYNEQFF. The CDR3 nucleotides read TGTGCCAGCAGTTTACGGCAGGGACGAATATACAATGAGCAGTTCTTC. The full variable domain, completed using reference TRBV28 and TRBJ2-1, is DVKVTQSSRYLVKRTGEKVFLECVQDMDHENMFWYRQDPGLGLRLIYFSYDVKMKEKGDIPEGYSVSREKKERFSLILESASTNQTSMYLCASSLRQGRIYNEQFFGPGTRLTVL.

This clone was seen just once. The chain is built from TRBV6-5 and TRBJ1-2; D possibly corresponds to TRBD1 (5 bases). Germline V CDR1 and CDR2: MNHEY, SVGAGI. The CDR3 is made up of 14 amino acids. Trimming removed 6 bases at V and 8 bases at J, with 19 bases between. CDR3 coding DNA: TGTGCCAGCAGACCAAGGACGGGACTTCAAGGCTACACCTTC. Translating it yields CASRPRTGLQGYTF.

This rearrangement joins TRBV4-1 to TRBJ2-7; 8 bases match TRBD2. Per germline, CDR1 MGHRA and CDR2 YSYEKL. The CDR3 spans 17 residues. Germline trimming cut 1 base from V and 3 bases from J; bases unmatched to any gene: 11. The CDR3 is CASSQGLGSGTNYEQYF. In nucleotides, the CDR3 is TGCGCCAGCAGCCAAGGCCTGGGTAGCGGGACCAACTACGAGCAGTACTTC.

With respect to this clone: Additional DNA sequences in this sample encode the identical CDR3. V is TRBV5-8 and J is TRBJ2-7, with D unclear. Germline V lookup: CDR1 SGHTS, CDR2 YDEGEE. The CDR3 consists of 13 residues. V lost 0 bases to trimming and J lost 2 bases, with 6 bases between them. The DNA of the CDR3 is TGTGCCAGCAGCTTGGAGGGCGCCTACGAGCAGTACTTC. Translated: CASSLEGAYEQYF.

The rearrangement uses TRBV11-2 and TRBJ2-1; 7 bases fit TRBD2. Trimming removed 2 bases from V and 2 bases from J; junction bases left unmatched: 3. Per germline, CDR1 SGHAT and CDR2 FQNNGV. The CDR3 is made up of 15 amino acids. CDR3 amino acids: CASSLPRGTYNEQFF. In nucleotides, the CDR3 is TGTGCCAGCAGCTTACCGCGGGGGACCTACAATGAGCAGTTCTTC.

This chain links TRBV10-2 with TRBJ1-1; D is unclear. This CDR3 is built from 15 residues. Germline V gene data show CDR1 as WSHSY and CDR2 as SAAADI. V lost 5 bases and J lost 4, with 17 bases in between. The CDR3 is CASSSGLPAGTEAFF. In DNA form, the CDR3 reads TGCGCCAGCAGTTCCGGCCTCCCTGCTGGCACTGAAGCTTTCTTT.

With regard to this clone: The junction departs from germline at one end; a sequencing error may be responsible. CDR3: CASVWRDSDEQYF. For the CDR3, the DNA is TGCGCCAGCGTGTGGAGGGACTCCGACGAGCAGTACTTC. The gene calls are TRBV10-1 and TRBJ2-7; possible D gene TRBD2, 6 bases. This CDR3 has 13 amino acids. Germline V lookup: CDR1 WNHNN, CDR2 SYGVQD (reference sequence).

The chain employs TRBV6-5 and TRBJ2-1, with no clear D. Germline CDR1 MNHEY, CDR2 SVGAGI. Trimming took 0 bases from V and 4 from J, leaving 7 bases between them. The CDR3 has 14 amino acids. The CDR3 DNA follows: TGTGCCAGCAGTTACTCGAATCCTTACAATGAGCAGTTCTTC. As protein: CASSYSNPYNEQFF.

The genes are TRBV13 and TRBJ1-1; weak D call: TRBD1 (5 bases). Germline assignment: CDR1 PRHDT and CDR2 FYEKMQ (reference sequence). The CDR3 extends over 15 amino acids. The V end was cut by 5 bases, the J end by 1 base, with 14 bases between. CDR3 coding DNA: TGTGCCAGCAGCGCCGGAGGGCAGGGGAACACTGAAGCTTTCTTT. Translated, it gives CASSAGGQGNTEAFF.

This chain links TRBV19 with TRBJ2-7; the D gene is possibly TRBD2 (5 bases). Trimming removed 6 bases from V and 7 bases from J, with 13 bases in between. The CDR3 is 12 amino acids. Germline V CDR1 and CDR2: LNHDA, SQIVND (reference sequence). As DNA, the CDR3 is TGTGCCAGTAGCCAACCGGGGTGGGAGCAGTACTTC. Its translation: CASSQPGWEQYF.

The V and J genes are TRBV4-1 and TRBJ1-4; 7 nucleotides align to TRBD1. In germline, CDR1 is MGHRA, CDR2 YSYEKL. The V gene end was trimmed by 6 bases and the J gene end by 7 bases; junction bases not matched to a gene: 8. CDR3 length: 14 amino acids. The chain's CDR3 is CASRQTGMGEKLFF. The CDR3 region has the DNA TGCGCCAGCAGACAGACAGGGATGGGTGAAAAACTGTTTTTT.